This T cell receptor beta chain was found in a study of control samples from healthy donors and cancer patients. Per germline, CDR1 MNHEY and CDR2 SVGAGI. Trimming at V came to 6 bases and at J to 7 bases, leaving 3 bases not matched to a gene. The CDR3 loop spans 12 amino acids. This clone was seen a few times. Only in-frame clones appear in the TCRdb table, and some are missing; sequencing was by immunoSEQ multiplex PCR. Seen here are about 120,000 clones, more than 70% observed once, and the top ten hold 40%. The sample was blood. The clonotype comes from a man aged 50-59 years in good health. The gene calls are TRBV6-5 and TRBJ1-1; 9 bases align to TRBD1. The CDR3 DNA reads TGTGCCAGCAGGGGGGACAGGGATGAAGCTTTCTTT. As protein: CASRGDRDEAFF.